The TCR beta chain described here comes from a study of CD8 T cells in Susac syndrome. The study, taken as a whole, reports: As the study acknowledged, the number of individuals in its TCR sequencing and HLA analysis was relatively small.

On this clonotype: Antigen unknown.

Germline CDR1 is SGHVS and CDR2 is FQNEAQ. CDR3 size: 17 residues. V gave up 5 bases and J gave up 5 bases; unmatched junction bases: 12. A quantity of about 0.5 to 1 ug RNA underwent reverse transcription using random hexamers. Multiplex immunoSEQ PCR targeted 54 Vbeta and 13 Jbeta TCR beta segments. A single record per CDR3 protein comes from TCRdb applying MiXCR to the immunoSEQ multiplex PCR reads. The data hold around 280,000 distinct CDR3 sequences, with approximately 85% observed a single time. CD8+ and CD4+ blood T cells underwent TCR beta sequencing. Purification of the CD8+ and CD4+ T cells relied on negative isolation, and TEMRA cells underwent FACS enrichment.

The material sequenced was CD8+ T cells from PBMCs. This TCR derives from a human donor with multiple sclerosis. The V call is TRBV7-8, the J call TRBJ2-3; 11 bases are a match to TRBD2. CDR3 bases: TGTGCCAGCAGCATCGGGGGACTAGCGGACCGGGGAGATACGCAGTATTTT. Protein: CASSIGGLADRGDTQYF.